One sample yielded the 13 T cell receptor beta chains listed below, sequenced in a study of Ad26.COV2.S vaccination and SARS-CoV-2 variants. This sample's treatment: 19 received Ad26.COV2.S at low or high dose, single or two shots; roughly 5 received placebo; per-sample allocation not given. On day 63 after the first injection, vaccine and placebo recipients gave samples. Clones were sequenced by immunoSEQ multiplex PCR, and TCRdb holds only the in-frame ones, with some missing. The sample includes roughly 700,000 clones, roughly nine tenths seen only once; the top ten take about 1.5%. The material was peripheral blood, obtained in a trial of Ad26.COV2.S vaccine versus placebo. The receptors were sampled from a person aged 18 to 59 who received the Ad26.COV2.S COVID-19 vaccine or a placebo.

This clone appeared once. The chain is built from TRBV2 and TRBJ2-1; 9 bases are shared with TRBD1. V was clipped by 6 bases and J by 3 bases; unmatched bases: 6. This CDR3 is 15 amino acids long. Germline CDR1 and CDR2: SNHLY and FYNNEI. The CDR3 bases are TGTGCCAGCAGCCTGGACAGGGGTTACTACAATGAGCAGTTCTTC. Protein product: CASSLDRGYYNEQFF.

This clone was counted a few times. The J gene is TRBJ1-2, the V gene TRBV6-5, with TRBD1 as a possible D gene (5 bases). V was cut by 2 bases and J by 3 bases, with 10 bases left in between. The CDR3 spans 14 residues. CDR1 is MNHEY and CDR2 is SVGAGI in the germline V gene. CDR3 region: CASSYKGRDYGYTF. The CDR3 DNA is TGTGCCAGCAGTTACAAGGGCAGGGACTATGGCTACACCTTC.

This clone has more than one count but fewer than ten. The chain employs TRBV4-2 and TRBJ2-2; D gene uncertain. The V end lost 4 bases, the J end lost 3 bases, and 12 bases lay between the germline ends. The CDR3 totals 15 residues. Germline assignment: CDR1 LGHNA and CDR2 YNFKEQ. In nucleotides, the CDR3 is TGTGCCAGCAGCCCCGGCTCTGAATACACCGGGGAGCTGTTTTTT. This codes for CASSPGSEYTGELFF.

The rearrangement uses TRBV6-5 and TRBJ2-1, with 10 bases identical to TRBD2. The V gene's germline CDR1 is MNHEY and CDR2 SVGAGI. The CDR3 runs 15 residues. The ends lost 5 bases at V and 7 bases at J; junction bases unmatched: 8. Here the CDR3 DNA reads TGTGCCAGCAGTCGTAGGGGACTAGCGCCAAATGAGCAGTTCTTC. As protein: CASSRRGLAPNEQFF.

This chain connects TRBV6-5 to TRBJ1-2; 9 nucleotides agree with TRBD1. After removal of 2 bases from V and 8 bases from J, the junction contained 6 bases not matched to a gene. Germline V gene sequence: CDR1 MNHEY, CDR2 SVGAGI. This CDR3 region has 14 residues. In DNA form, the CDR3 reads TGTGCCAGCAGTTACCACGGGACAGGGAAAGGCTACACCTTC. Translating it yields CASSYHGTGKGYTF.

The rearrangement uses TRBV10-1 and TRBJ2-7, with D possibly called TRBD1 or TRBD2 (6 bases each). The CDR3 length is 16 residues. The V gene lost 6 bases and the J gene lost 4 bases, with 22 bases spanning the gap. Germline V gene lookup returns CDR1 WNHNN and CDR2 SYGVQD (reference sequence). CDR3 in amino acids: CASSRGGSGPPYEQYF. In DNA, the CDR3 is TGCGCCAGCAGCAGGGGAGGCTCGGGTCCCCCTTACGAGCAGTACTTC.

This sequence joins TRBV30 and TRBJ2-1, with 9 bases matching TRBD2. Trimming cost V 4 bases and J 2 bases; bases outside gene matches: 3. There are 14 residues in the CDR3. Germline CDR1 is GTSNPN and CDR2 is SVGIG (reference sequence). The CDR3 nucleotides are TGTGCCTGGACTAGCGGGGAACCCTACAATGAGCAGTTCTTC. Its translation: CAWTSGEPYNEQFF.

The rearrangement links TRBV19 to TRBJ2-1; 10 bases match TRBD2. The CDR3 runs 14 residues. V lost 4 bases and J lost 9; bases outside the gene matches: 6. Germline values: CDR1 LNHDA, CDR2 SQIVND (reference sequence). DNA of the CDR3: TGTGCCAGTAGTAACAGCGGGAGGGTTGCTGAGCAGTTCTTC. Its translation is CASSNSGRVAEQFF.

V usage is TRBV18 and J usage is TRBJ2-7; D is undetermined. The V gene's germline CDR1 is KGHSH and CDR2 LQKENI. V lost 1 base, J lost 4 bases, and 11 bases lay in between. This CDR3 is 14 amino acids long. DNA of the CDR3: TGTGCCAGCTCACCACGTACAGAGCCGTACGAGCAGTACTTC. This sequence encodes CASSPRTEPYEQYF.

The V and J genes are TRBV30 and TRBJ1-6; D is perhaps TRBD1 (6 bases). The CDR3 has 13 residues. Deletions cut 3 bases from V and 6 bases from J, with 9 bases between. Germline values: CDR1 GTSNPN, CDR2 SVGIG (reference sequence). The CDR3 nucleotides read TGTGCCTGGAGAGGGGGGAGTAATTCACCCCTCCACTTT. Translated, it gives CAWRGGSNSPLHF.

This chain connects TRBV18 to TRBJ1-2; perhaps TRBD1 as D (5 bases). CDR1 is KGHSH, CDR2 LQKENI, per germline. This CDR3 has 16 residues. V was clipped by 6 bases and J by 8 bases, with 25 bases between them. CDR3: CASSPRGDAGEGGYTF. Here the CDR3 DNA reads TGTGCCAGCTCCCCCCGGGGGGATGCGGGCGAAGGGGGCTACACCTTC.

DNA of the CDR3: TGTGCCAGCAGCTTAACAGATAATCAGCCCCAGCATTTT. Protein sequence: CASSLTDNQPQHF. J is TRBJ1-5 and V is TRBV11-2; D call uncertain. Trimming stripped 2 bases from V and 4 bases from J, with 6 bases between. This CDR3 is 13 amino acids long. CDR1 is SGHAT, CDR2 FQNNGV, per germline.

The sample holds a few counts of this clone. The V and J genes are TRBV6-5 and TRBJ1-5; 8 positions match TRBD1. The CDR3 runs to 14 residues. With 6 bases clipped from V and 7 bases from J, the junction kept 8 bases outside the gene matches. From germline, CDR1 is MNHEY and CDR2 SVGAGI. The DNA for the CDR3 is TGTGCCAGCAGGACAGACAGGGGCGGGCAGCCCCAGCATTTT. It yields the protein CASRTDRGGQPQHF.